The rows below give T cell receptor beta chains drawn from one sample of a study of blood T cells in healthy people across ages. MiXCR, applied by TCRdb to the 5' RACE reads, yields one record per CDR3 protein. The table shows roughly 1.5 million distinct CDR3 sequences, with roughly 43% occurring only once. What was sequenced was blood. The receptors here all came from a woman aged 18 to 35 in good health. Each CDR3 is given with its conserved first and last residue. D genes are given only for firm matches. Size tells how often a clone was seen (once, few, many) or the class of an expanded clone, and some rows leave it out.

CDR3 protein	CDR3 DNA	J gene	clone size	D gene	CDR3 length	V gene
CSAHGQGGTEAFF	TGCAGTGCCCATGGACAGGGGGGCACTGAAGCTTTCTTT	TRBJ1-1	few	TRBD1	13	TRBV20-1
CAWSAPGLSYEQYF	TGTGCCTGGAGCGCCCCGGGCCTCTCCTACGAGCAGTACTTC	TRBJ2-7	.	.	14	TRBV30
CASSLESVAGGGSYEQYF	TGTGCCAGCAGCTTAGAATCCGTAGCGGGGGGCGGTTCCTACGAGCAGTACTTC	TRBJ2-7	few	TRBD2	18	TRBV11-2
CASSFRRGDPSSYNEQFF	TGTGCCAGCAGCTTCCGCCGCGGGGACCCGAGCTCCTACAATGAGCAGTTCTTC	TRBJ2-1	.	.	18	TRBV7-8
CTSSVNEKLFF	TGTACCAGCAGCGTAAATGAAAAACTGTTTTTT	TRBJ1-4	.	.	11	TRBV11-2
CASRGTGWVRAFF	TGTGCCAGCAGAGGGACAGGGTGGGTGAGAGCTTTCTTT	TRBJ1-1	.	TRBD1	13	TRBV25-1
CASTRVIGVNEQYF	TGTGCCAGCACCAGAGTGATAGGAGTCAATGAGCAGTACTTC	TRBJ2-7	.	.	14	TRBV7-2
CASHRAGVPWKGSYNSPLHF	TGTGCCAGCCACCGCGCTGGGGTTCCTTGGAAGGGCTCCTATAATTCACCCCTCCACTTT	TRBJ1-6	.	.	20	TRBV21-1
CASSLAGGGQRYGYTF	TGCGCCAGCAGCTTGGCCGGGGGGGGACAGAGATATGGCTACACCTTC	TRBJ1-2	.	TRBD1	16	TRBV5-1
CASSESTGDLEKLFF	TGTGCCAGCAGTGAATCCACAGGGGATCTTGAAAAACTGTTTTTT	TRBJ1-4	.	TRBD1	15	TRBV6-1
CSVIQDSYEQYF	TGCAGCGTTATACAGGACTCCTACGAGCAGTACTTC	TRBJ2-7	few	.	12	TRBV29-1
CASSPSAAAGELFF	TGTGCCAGCAGTCCAAGTGCGGCCGCCGGGGAGCTGTTTTTT	TRBJ2-2	.	.	14	TRBV6-5
CSARAFPGFPSSYNEQYF	TGCAGTGCTAGGGCTTTCCCCGGCTTTCCTAGCTCCTACAATGAGCAGTACTTC	TRBJ2-7	once	.	18	TRBV20-1
CASSPGNEKLFF	TGTGCCAGCAGCCCGGGGAATGAAAAACTGTTTTTT	TRBJ1-4	.	.	12	TRBV6-6
CASSLANSGSTDTQYF	TGCGCCAGCAGCTTGGCTAACTCAGGTAGCACAGATACGCAGTATTTT	TRBJ2-3	.	.	16	TRBV5-1
CAISEVRDLSYNEQFF	TGTGCCATCAGTGAAGTAAGGGACTTGTCCTACAATGAGCAGTTCTTC	TRBJ2-1	.	.	16	TRBV10-3
CAIRKTGGDLDEQYF	TGTGCCATCAGAAAGACAGGGGGGGATTTGGACGAGCAGTACTTC	TRBJ2-7	.	TRBD1	15	TRBV10-3
CASSQDRGLNYNEQFF	TGTGCCAGCAGCCAGGACAGGGGGCTTAACTACAATGAGCAGTTCTTC	TRBJ2-1	.	TRBD1	16	TRBV2
CSARDSGGLHEQFF	TGCAGTGCTAGAGACAGCGGGGGGCTTCATGAGCAGTTCTTC	TRBJ2-1	many	TRBD2	14	TRBV20-1
CASSPGRINTEAFF	TGTGCCAGCAGCCCGGGGAGGATCAACACTGAAGCTTTCTTT	TRBJ1-1	.	.	14	TRBV7-9
CASSLEGEEAYHNEQFF	TGTGCCAGCAGCTTAGAGGGGGAGGAGGCCTACCACAATGAGCAGTTCTTC	TRBJ2-1	.	.	17	TRBV7-2
CASRLVFRSDGYTF	TGTGCCAGCAGGCTTGTGTTCCGGTCGGATGGCTACACCTTC	TRBJ1-2	.	.	14	TRBV6-2/TRBV6-3
CSAPDRGQFTDTQYF	TGCAGTGCACCTGACAGGGGCCAGTTTACAGATACGCAGTATTTT	TRBJ2-3	.	TRBD1	15	TRBV20-1
CASTKERGRLNQPQHF	TGTGCCAGCACCAAGGAGAGGGGACGGCTCAATCAGCCCCAGCATTTT	TRBJ1-5	.	.	16	TRBV16
CVSSFGLASGTDTQYF	TGTGTCAGCAGTTTCGGACTAGCGTCGGGTACAGATACGCAGTATTTT	TRBJ2-3	.	TRBD2	16	TRBV12-3/TRBV12-4
CSANGQVVAKNIQYF	TGCAGTGCAAATGGACAGGTGGTTGCCAAAAACATTCAGTACTTC	TRBJ2-4	once	TRBD1	15	TRBV20-1
CASSAFPGVYEQYF	TGTGCCAGCAGCGCCTTTCCAGGGGTCTACGAGCAGTACTTC	TRBJ2-7	.	.	14	TRBV9
CSAHRTGGNTGELFF	TGCAGTGCTCATAGGACAGGGGGGAACACCGGGGAGCTGTTTTTT	TRBJ2-2	.	TRBD1	15	TRBV20-1